The 24 T cell receptor beta chains below come from one sample, sequenced in a study of T cells after posttransplantation cyclophosphamide. The repertoire was sequenced with immunoSEQ multiplex PCR; TCRdb's copy has only in-frame clones and lacks some. The data show nearly 25,000 clones, with none appearing a single time. The sequenced material came from PBMCs. The receptors shown here come from a woman aged 45-65 years in good health, CMV-negative, and a related stem cell transplant donor.

There are many counts of this clone. V usage is TRBV19 and J usage is TRBJ2-7, with 11 nucleotides matching TRBD1. V lost 5 bases to trimming and J lost 1 base; unmatched junction nucleotides: 7. CDR3 size: 16 residues. The V gene's germline CDR1 is LNHDA and CDR2 SQIVND (reference sequence). The CDR3 sequence is CASSSAGTGGSYEQYF. CDR3 coding DNA: TGTGCCAGTAGTTCCGCCGGGACAGGGGGTTCCTACGAGCAGTACTTC. Full variable domain (remainder filled in from reference TRBV19 and TRBJ2-7): DGGITQSPKYLFRKEGQNVTLSCEQNLNHDAMYWYRQDPGQGLRLIYYSQIVNDFQKGDIAEGYSVSREKKESFPLTVTSAQKNPTAFYLCASSSAGTGGSYEQYFGPGTRLTVT.

This clone has a handful of counts. This chain links TRBV7-9 with TRBJ2-5; 14 bases match TRBD2. This CDR3 region has 18 residues. Trimming took 7 bases from V and 3 from J; bases not matched to a gene: 13. The germline V gene has CDR1 SEHNR and CDR2 FQNEAQ (reference sequence). The CDR3 loop reads CASKYSMGLAGVKETQYF. For the CDR3, the DNA is TGTGCCAGCAAATATTCAATGGGACTAGCGGGAGTAAAAGAGACCCAGTACTTC.

This clone occurred many times. CDR3 in DNA: TGTGCTAGTGCCCGGGACAGGGCTCCCACCTTC. As protein: CASARDRAPTF. This chain connects TRBV12-5 to TRBJ1-2, with 9 bases fitting TRBD1. CDR1 is LGHNT and CDR2 is FRNRAP in the germline V gene. The CDR3 extends over 11 amino acids. J gave up 13 bases and V 7 bases, and 7 bases lay outside the gene matches.

This clone showed up many times. The V and J genes are TRBV4-1 and TRBJ2-1; 16 bases match TRBD2. Germline loops: CDR1 MGHRA, CDR2 YSYEKL. V lost 1 base, J lost 9 bases, and 3 bases stayed unmatched. The CDR3 consists of 16 residues. As DNA, the CDR3 is TGCGCCAGCAGCCAAGCAGGGACTAGCGGGAGGGTTGAGCAGTTCTTC. Protein: CASSQAGTSGRVEQFF.

This clone was detected many times. This chain links TRBV5-1 with TRBJ2-1; TRBD1 matches at 8 bases. Trimming cost V 0 bases and J 4 bases; bases outside gene matches: 6. The CDR3 spans 16 residues. The V gene's germline CDR1 is SGHRS and CDR2 YFSETQ. The CDR3: CASSLEGTGSYNEQFF. In DNA, the CDR3 is TGCGCCAGCAGCTTGGAAGGGACAGGATCTTACAATGAGCAGTTCTTC. Together with reference TRBV5-1 and TRBJ2-1, the CDR3 gives the full variable domain: KAGVTQTPRYLIKTRGQQVTLSCSPISGHRSVSWYQQTPGQGLQFLFEYFSETQRNKGNFPGRFSGRQFSNSRSEMNVSTLELGDSALYLCASSLEGTGSYNEQFFGPGTRLTVL.

This clone occurred many times. V and J are TRBV18 and TRBJ2-1; maybe TRBD2 (6 bases). V was trimmed by 0 bases and J by 2 bases, leaving 8 bases between them. Germline V gene sequence: CDR1 KGHSH, CDR2 LQKENI. This CDR3 spans 15 amino acids. The CDR3 DNA reads TGTGCCAGCTCACCACCTAGCGGAGCCTACAATGAGCAGTTCTTC. Amino acid sequence: CASSPPSGAYNEQFF.

This clone was recorded at least ten times. The chain combines TRBV18 with TRBJ2-5; D might be TRBD1 (5 bases). The CDR3 contains 13 residues. With 3 bases removed from V and 2 bases from J, the gap between germline ends came to 7 bases. The V gene's germline CDR1 is KGHSH and CDR2 LQKENI. CDR3 coding DNA: TGTGCCAGCTCACCCCAGGGTCAAGAGACCCAGTACTTC. It codes for CASSPQGQETQYF.

This clone came up many times. The chain recombines TRBV19 with TRBJ2-1; 8 nucleotides align to TRBD1. In germline, CDR1 is LNHDA, CDR2 SQIVND (reference sequence). V lost 9 bases and J lost 6; bases outside the gene matches: 10. CDR3 length: 14 residues. CDR3 nucleotides: TGTGCCAGGGGGATAGGACAGGGTTGCAATGAGCAGTTCTTC. It translates to CARGIGQGCNEQFF. The full variable domain, in which reference TRBV19 and TRBJ2-1 provide the parts outside the CDR3, is DGGITQSPKYLFRKEGQNVTLSCEQNLNHDAMYWYRQDPGQGLRLIYYSQIVNDFQKGDIAEGYSVSREKKESFPLTVTSAQKNPTAFYLCARGIGQGCNEQFFGPGTRLTVL.

This clone was seen ten or more times. V is TRBV29-1 and J is TRBJ2-3; D is undetermined. V was pared by 7 bases and J by 4 bases, with 9 bases between. CDR3 length: 11 residues. In germline, CDR1 is SQVTM, CDR2 ANQGSEA. CDR3 in DNA: TGCAGCGCCCATCAGGCAGATACGCAGTATTTT. Its translation: CSAHQADTQYF.

This clone was seen many times. The V gene is TRBV27, the J gene TRBJ2-3, with TRBD2 identical over 9 bases. J was trimmed by 0 bases and V by 2 bases; bases with no gene match: 3. The CDR3 extends over 16 amino acids. CDR1 MNHEY and CDR2 SMNVEV come from the germline V gene (reference sequence). The CDR3 region has the DNA TGTGCCAGCAGTTTAAATAGCGGGGGTAGCACAGATACGCAGTATTTT. This sequence encodes CASSLNSGGSTDTQYF.

This clone occurred many times. The gene calls are TRBV7-9 and TRBJ1-1; D may be TRBD1 (6 bases). V lost 5 bases to trimming and J lost 1 base, with 14 bases between them. The CDR3 is 15 amino acids. Germline V gives CDR1 SEHNR, CDR2 FQNEAQ (reference sequence). CDR3 coding DNA: TGTGCCAGCAGCAATTCCAACAGGGAGAACACTGAAGCTTTCTTT. As protein: CASSNSNRENTEAFF.

This clone appeared many times. The V gene is TRBV19, the J gene TRBJ2-2; TRBD1 aligns across 8 bases. CDR3 length: 14 residues. Germline-derived CDR1 and CDR2 are LNHDA and SQIVND (reference sequence). The V segment lost 6 bases and the J segment 2 bases; nucleotides outside the gene matches: 2. The CDR3 here is CASRDRGNTGELFF. The CDR3 DNA reads TGTGCCAGTAGAGACAGGGGAAACACCGGGGAGCTGTTTTTT.

This clone was found many times. This rearrangement joins TRBV16 to TRBJ1-2, with unresolved D. The CDR3 has 14 amino acids. Germline assignment: CDR1 KGHSY and CDR2 FQNENV. The V gene lost 3 bases and the J gene lost 6 bases, with 14 bases spanning the gap. The CDR3 is CASSQGRRGDGYTF. The CDR3 DNA is TGTGCCAGCAGCCAGGGGAGACGTGGTGATGGCTACACCTTC.

This clone has ten or more counts. J is TRBJ2-7 and V is TRBV9, with D maybe TRBD1 (5 bases). CDR3 length: 14 residues. The germline V and J ends were trimmed by 0 bases and 5 bases, with 12 bases remaining between them. CDR1 is SGDLS, CDR2 YYNGEE, per germline. CDR3 amino acids: CASSVGGATNEQYF. CDR3 DNA: TGTGCCAGCAGCGTAGGTGGGGCAACGAACGAGCAGTACTTC.

The table lists this clone with many counts. The chain recombines TRBV7-6 with TRBJ1-6; the D is unclear. The CDR3 contains 15 residues. Looked up from germline, CDR1 is SGHVS and CDR2 is FNYEAQ. V lost 5 bases and J 9 bases, leaving 17 bases between the germline ends. CDR3 sequence (DNA): TGTGCCAGCAGCCTACGTACGGAGACCGGTTCACCCCTCCACTTT. Protein product: CASSLRTETGSPLHF.

Many counts were recorded for this clone. V usage is TRBV28 and J usage is TRBJ1-1; no reliable D call. Trimming shortened V by 8 bases and J by 2 bases, and 6 bases separated the two germline ends. Germline V gives CDR1 MDHEN, CDR2 SYDVKM. The CDR3 has 11 amino acids. Written as DNA, the CDR3 is TGTGCCAGCGGGAGTAACACTGAAGCTTTCTTT. The encoded protein is CASGSNTEAFF. Supplemented by reference TRBV28 and TRBJ1-1, the full variable domain reads DVKVTQSSRYLVKRTGEKVFLECVQDMDHENMFWYRQDPGLGLRLIYFSYDVKMKEKGDIPEGYSVSREKKERFSLILESASTNQTSMYLCASGSNTEAFFGQGTRLTVV.

This clone was seen ten or more times. V usage is TRBV27 and J usage is TRBJ1-5; 7 bases are shared with TRBD1. The CDR3 loop spans 13 amino acids. The V segment lost 10 bases and the J segment 7 bases; nucleotides outside the gene matches: 10. Germline CDR1 is MNHEY and CDR2 is SMNVEV (reference sequence). The CDR3 here is CATQVSGGQPQHF. The DNA of the CDR3 is TGTGCCACCCAAGTCTCAGGGGGACAGCCCCAGCATTTT.

This clone was detected many times. The CDR3 is CASSSGDGNQPQHF. In DNA, the CDR3 is TGTGCCAGCAGCTCAGGGGACGGCAATCAGCCCCAGCATTTT. This rearrangement joins TRBV7-2 to TRBJ1-5; D is possibly TRBD1 (6 bases). The CDR3 has 14 residues. The germline V gene encodes CDR1 SGHTA and CDR2 FQGNSA. Trimming cost V 4 bases and J 2 bases, with 9 bases left between them.

This clone has ten or more counts. This chain uses TRBV14 with TRBJ2-7; D possibly corresponds to TRBD2 (6 bases). The CDR3 consists of 16 residues. CDR1 SGHDN and CDR2 FVKESK come from the germline V gene. V lost 2 bases and J 1 base, leaving 15 bases between the germline ends. CDR3 in DNA: TGTGCCAGCAGCCAAACCCTGGCGGGAACATCCTACGAGCAGTACTTC. Translating it yields CASSQTLAGTSYEQYF.

This clone has just a few counts. The V gene is TRBV6-5, the J gene TRBJ1-1; 7 bases line up with TRBD1. Trimming took 6 bases from V and 5 from J; bases not matched to a gene: 6. Germline CDR1 is MNHEY and CDR2 is SVGAGI. The CDR3 totals 13 residues. The CDR3 DNA is TGTGCCAGCAGATACAGGGGTGGGACTGAAGCTTTCTTT. Translated: CASRYRGGTEAFF.

This clone was recorded at least ten times. The rearrangement uses TRBV29-1 and TRBJ1-2; D unresolved. The germline V gene has CDR1 SQVTM and CDR2 ANQGSEA. V was trimmed by 2 bases and J by 8 bases, leaving 12 bases between them. The CDR3 runs 12 residues. Here the CDR3 reads CSVESVVEGYTF. The CDR3 DNA sequence: TGCAGCGTTGAATCTGTTGTAGAAGGCTACACCTTC. The full variable domain, its missing parts supplied by reference TRBV29-1 and TRBJ1-2, is SAVISQKPSRDICQRGTSLTIQCQVDSQVTMMFWYRQQPGQSLTLIATANQGSEATYESGFVIDKFPISRPNLTFSTLTVSNMSPEDSSIYLCSVESVVEGYTFGSGTRLTVV.

V gene TRBV18 combines with J gene TRBJ2-5; TRBD1 is a possible D gene (6 bases). The better agreement between TRBJ2-7 and the DNA end casts doubt on the J call. Germline V CDR1 and CDR2: KGHSH, LQKENI. The CDR3 length is 14 residues. CDR3 protein: CASSPGHLRNEQYF. Written as DNA, the CDR3 is TGTGCCAGCTCACCGGGACACCTTAGGAACGAGCAGTACTTC.

This clone was counted ten times or more. The chain couples TRBV10-3 to TRBJ2-7, with TRBD1 as a possible D gene (5 bases). The V end lost 0 bases, the J end lost 1 base, and 10 bases lay between the germline ends. Germline assignment: CDR1 ENHRY and CDR2 SYGVKD. This CDR3 spans 15 amino acids. The CDR3 DNA reads TGTGCCATCAGTGAGTCCGCAGACAGTTCCTACGAGCAGTACTTC. It translates to CAISESADSSYEQYF.

This clone was seen at least ten times. This chain connects TRBV6-1 to TRBJ2-7; 9 positions agree with TRBD1. V lost 4 bases to trimming and J lost 5 bases; unmatched junction nucleotides: 12. This CDR3 is 16 amino acids long. Germline loops: CDR1 MNHNS, CDR2 SASEGT. The CDR3 nucleotides are TGTGCCAGCAGTGCCGGGCTGCCGGGACAGGGCCACGAGCAGTACTTC. Translated: CASSAGLPGQGHEQYF.